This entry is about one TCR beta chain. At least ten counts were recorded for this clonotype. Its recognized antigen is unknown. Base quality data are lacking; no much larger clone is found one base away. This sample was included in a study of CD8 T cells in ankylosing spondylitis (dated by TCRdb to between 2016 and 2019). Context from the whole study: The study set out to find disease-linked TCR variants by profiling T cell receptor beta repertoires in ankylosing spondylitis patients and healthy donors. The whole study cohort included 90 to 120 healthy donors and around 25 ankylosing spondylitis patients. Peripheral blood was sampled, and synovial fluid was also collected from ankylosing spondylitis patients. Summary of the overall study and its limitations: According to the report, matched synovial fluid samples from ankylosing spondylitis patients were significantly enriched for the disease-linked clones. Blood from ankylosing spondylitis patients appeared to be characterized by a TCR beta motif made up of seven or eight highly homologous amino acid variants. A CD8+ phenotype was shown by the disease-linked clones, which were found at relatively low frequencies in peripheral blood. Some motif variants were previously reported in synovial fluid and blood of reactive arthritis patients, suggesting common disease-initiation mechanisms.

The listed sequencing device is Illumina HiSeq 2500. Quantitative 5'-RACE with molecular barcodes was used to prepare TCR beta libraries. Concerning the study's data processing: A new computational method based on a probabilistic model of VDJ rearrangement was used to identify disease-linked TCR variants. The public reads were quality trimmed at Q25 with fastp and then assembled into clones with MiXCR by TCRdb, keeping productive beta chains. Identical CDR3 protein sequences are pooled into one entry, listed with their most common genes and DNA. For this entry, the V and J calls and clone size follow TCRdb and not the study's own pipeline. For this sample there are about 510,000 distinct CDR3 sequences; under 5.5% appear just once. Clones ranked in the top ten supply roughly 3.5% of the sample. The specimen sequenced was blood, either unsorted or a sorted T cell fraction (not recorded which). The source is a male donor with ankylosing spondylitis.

The nucleotide sequence is TGTGCCAGCAGCTCGTACCTGCGGGGCACAGATACGCAGTATTTT. Its protein reads: CASSSYLRGTDTQYF. The chain links TRBV13 with TRBJ2-3; TRBD2 is a weak D gene call, 5 bases matching. According to the germline V gene (reference sequence), CDR1 reads PRHDT and CDR2 reads FYEKMQ. V loses 4 bases of germline sequence and J loses 1 base, and the interval between the two ends is 12 bases. Reading from cysteine to phenylalanine, the CDR3 counts 15 amino acids. The sequence is cut down to CDR3 DNA, 45 bases in frame from base 1.